This T cell receptor beta chain was recovered during a study of T cell repertoires in cytomegalovirus infection. Study information: A matching HLA type, together with CMV infection, was signaled by public TCR beta signatures. Study observations and caveats: HLA-C-restricted CMV-specific TCR beta clonotypes prevailed in the ex vivo response.

Comments on this clonotype: Antigen unknown.

Germline CDR1 reads SNHLY; CDR2 reads FYNNEI. The CDR3 has 14 residues. The V end lost 7 bases, the J end lost 2 bases, and 13 bases lay between the germline ends. TCRdb fed the reads into MiXCR, producing one record per CDR3 protein. This repertoire shows 680,000 or so distinct CDR3 sequences, 33% found once; its top ten account for roughly 20%. The TCR originated in a human donor in good health (CMV status not recorded). Some clones in this sample may be carry-over from other donors' samples. The specimen was cultured PBMCs, collected from culture after CMV antigen stimulation. This chain joins TRBV2 and TRBJ2-3; tentative D call: TRBD2 (5 bases). For the CDR3, the DNA is TGTGCCAGCAACCGGGAAACCGACACAGATACGCAGTATTTT. Protein product: CASNRETDTDTQYF.